This T cell receptor beta chain was recorded in a study of T cell responses to AZD1222 COVID-19 vaccine. The table came from immunoSEQ multiplex PCR; TCRdb's copy has only in-frame clones and leaves some out. The sample consists of tens of thousands of clones, more than 85% of them appearing once. CDR3 size: 13 residues. Germline V CDR1 and CDR2: SGHTA, FQGNSA. V shed 9 bases and J shed 4 bases, with 15 bases lying between them. This clone was picked up one time. The source was peripheral blood, collected on day 0 of AZD1222 vaccination. The J gene is TRBJ1-2, the V gene TRBV7-2, with D possibly TRBD1 on 6 matching bases. The sequence was collected from an adult in good health. CDR3 sequence reads: CASRPGGGYGYTF. The CDR3 DNA is TGTGCCAGTCGGCCGGGGGGCGGCTATGGCTACACCTTC.